The 30 T cell receptor beta chains below come from one sample, sequenced in a study of CD8+ T cells in alopecia areata. Isolated RNA was reverse transcribed into cDNA used as the sequencing template. Sequenced by immunoSEQ multiplex PCR; TCRdb stores in-frame clones only, minus some. The sample has 95,000 to 150,000 clones; about 51% are singletons. The sample taken for sequencing was NKG2D-low CD8+ T cells sorted from blood. All receptors derive from a human donor with alopecia areata.

This clone has ten or more counts. The V call is TRBV19, the J call TRBJ2-7; 14 bases are shared with TRBD2. V shed 6 bases, J shed 6 bases, and the junction held 4 bases outside the gene matches. From germline, CDR1 is LNHDA and CDR2 SQIVND (reference sequence). This CDR3 has 14 residues. This CDR3 reads CASSGLAGGSEQYF. The CDR3 DNA sequence: TGTGCCAGTAGCGGACTAGCGGGGGGTTCCGAGCAGTACTTC.

This rearrangement joins TRBV23-1 to TRBJ2-5, with D possibly matching TRBD1 (6 bases). TRBV23-1 is an ORF, and what it does is uncertain. The CDR3 spans 16 residues. V lost 2 bases and J lost 4, with 17 bases in between. The CDR3 region is CASSQPPGTGPETQYF. CDR3 coding DNA: TGCGCCAGCAGTCAACCACCAGGAACAGGGCCAGAGACCCAGTACTTC.

This clone was seen more than once but under ten times. The chain links TRBV29-1 to TRBJ2-7; D is ambiguous. Trimming removed 0 bases at V and 1 base at J, with 10 bases between. CDR1 and CDR2 from the germline V gene are SQVTM and ANQGSEA. There are 14 residues in the CDR3. The DNA of the CDR3 is TGCAGCGTTGAAGATCGGGCCTCTTCCTACGAGCAGTACTTC. Protein: CSVEDRASSYEQYF.

This clone has only a few counts. The chain uses TRBV29-1 and TRBJ2-7; 7 bases are shared with TRBD1. The CDR3 is 14 amino acids. The ends lost 6 bases at V and 0 bases at J; junction bases unmatched: 8. CDR1 is SQVTM and CDR2 is ANQGSEA in the germline V gene. The CDR3 region has the DNA TGCAGCGTACGACAGGGTTCTAACTCCTACGAGCAGTACTTC. As protein: CSVRQGSNSYEQYF.

The CDR3 DNA reads as TGCAGCGTTTTCGGGGGGCAGGCAGATACGCAGTATTTT. It specifies CSVFGGQADTQYF. V is TRBV29-1 and J is TRBJ2-3; a weak D match, TRBD2 (7 bases). The CDR3 runs 13 residues. The V gene lost 5 bases and the J gene lost 4 bases, with 13 bases spanning the gap. In germline, CDR1 is SQVTM, CDR2 ANQGSEA.

V usage is TRBV29-1 and J usage is TRBJ1-1; D might be TRBD1 (6 bases). Trimming pared 3 bases from V and 6 bases from J, leaving 14 bases between. The CDR3 loop spans 13 amino acids. In germline, CDR1 is SQVTM, CDR2 ANQGSEA. DNA for the CDR3: TGCAGCGTTGAGATGGACAGCCGATCTGAAGCTTTCTTT. Protein: CSVEMDSRSEAFF.

This chain joins TRBV9 and TRBJ2-1; D is possibly TRBD1 (7 bases). Germline V CDR1 and CDR2: SGDLS, YYNGEE. V dropped 4 bases and J dropped 8 bases, with 22 bases sitting between them. The CDR3 is 16 residues long. The CDR3: CASSPRGSQGGDEQFF. The CDR3 DNA follows: TGTGCCAGCAGCCCCAGGGGCAGCCAGGGGGGCGATGAGCAGTTCTTC.

V is TRBV7-9 and J is TRBJ2-5; D is undetermined. The CDR3 is 13 residues long. Trimming cost V 7 bases and J 1 base, with 10 bases left between them. CDR1 is SEHNR, CDR2 FQNEAQ, per germline (reference sequence). The CDR3 reads CASTPTVQETQYF. The CDR3 coding sequence is TGTGCCAGCACTCCAACAGTCCAAGAGACCCAGTACTTC.

This chain connects TRBV7-8 to TRBJ2-2, with D uncertain. Trimming pared 8 bases from V and 4 bases from J, leaving 5 bases between. Germline CDR1 reads SGHVS; CDR2 reads FQNEAQ. This CDR3 spans 11 amino acids. The chain's CDR3 is CASLATGELFF. The CDR3 DNA reads as TGTGCCAGCTTGGCCACCGGGGAGCTGTTTTTT.

This rearrangement joins TRBV27 to TRBJ1-2; 7 bases map to TRBD1. The CDR3 extends over 16 amino acids. Trimming took 4 bases from V and 4 from J; bases not matched to a gene: 12. CDR1 and CDR2 (germline): MNHEY, SMNVEV (reference sequence). CDR3 nucleotides: TGTGCCAGCAGTTCCTCCCGGGACAGAAGCCTCTATGGCTACACCTTC. This gives the protein CASSSSRDRSLYGYTF.

This clone came up a few times. The V gene is TRBV7-9, the J gene TRBJ1-1; D is ambiguous. From germline, CDR1 is SEHNR and CDR2 FQNEAQ (reference sequence). V was shortened by 5 bases and J by 0 bases, with 7 bases between the two germline ends. The CDR3 consists of 13 residues. The CDR3 DNA sequence: TGTGCCAGCAGCCCTCCCCTGAACACTGAAGCTTTCTTT. It codes for CASSPPLNTEAFF.

The chain recombines TRBV5-1 with TRBJ2-3, with TRBD1 matching over 9 bases. CDR1 and CDR2 (germline): SGHRS, YFSETQ. The CDR3 is made up of 17 amino acids. V was pared by 0 bases and J by 1 base, with 6 bases of the junction left unmatched. DNA of the CDR3: TGCGCCAGCAGCTTGGCCGGTCGGGACAGGGGCACAGATACGCAGTATTTT. This translates into CASSLAGRDRGTDTQYF.

Only a few counts were recorded for this clone. The chain links TRBV29-1 to TRBJ2-7; TRBD2 is a possible D gene (6 bases). Germline assignment: CDR1 SQVTM and CDR2 ANQGSEA. This CDR3 region has 14 residues. V lost 6 bases and J lost 0, with 15 bases in between. The chain's CDR3 is CSVIAVISSYEQYF. The CDR3 coding sequence is TGCAGCGTGATAGCGGTTATCAGCTCCTACGAGCAGTACTTC.

This chain links TRBV2 with TRBJ2-5; the D gene could be TRBD1 or TRBD2 (5 bases each). The CDR3 is 14 residues long. Germline CDR1 reads SNHLY; CDR2 reads FYNNEI. V lost 0 bases and J lost 3, with 8 bases in between. The CDR3 reads CASSEALGEETQYF. In DNA, the CDR3 is TGTGCCAGCAGTGAAGCGCTGGGGGAAGAGACCCAGTACTTC.

CDR3 protein: CASSQREVDTQYF. In DNA form, the CDR3 reads TGTGCCAGCAGTCAGCGGGAGGTAGATACGCAGTATTTT. The chain couples TRBV6-5 to TRBJ2-3; 9 bases are shared with TRBD2. The V and J ends lost 5 bases and 5 bases, in that order; junction bases with no gene match: 2. CDR3 size: 13 residues. Germline V gives CDR1 MNHEY, CDR2 SVGAGI.

The rearrangement uses TRBV29-1 and TRBJ2-3; D perhaps matches TRBD2 (5 bases). Trimming took 1 base from V and 5 from J, leaving 10 bases between them. Germline V CDR1 and CDR2: SQVTM, ANQGSEA. This CDR3 contains 13 residues. CDR3 loop: CSVEGGLLDTQYF. The CDR3 DNA sequence: TGCAGCGTTGAAGGTGGACTCCTAGATACGCAGTATTTT.

This chain connects TRBV7-9 to TRBJ1-5, with TRBD1 identical over 11 bases. CDR3 length equals 14 residues. V lost 4 bases and J lost 7; bases outside the gene matches: 3. Germline CDR1 and CDR2: SEHNR and FQNEAQ (reference sequence). The CDR3 loop reads CASSYGTGGQPQHF. CDR3 bases: TGTGCCAGCAGCTACGGGACAGGGGGACAGCCCCAGCATTTT. Using reference TRBV7-9 and TRBJ1-5 for the parts outside the CDR3, the full variable domain is DTGVSQNPRHKITKRGQNVTFRCDPISEHNRLYWYRQTLGQGPEFLTYFQNEAQLEKSRLLSDRFSAERPKGSFSTLEIQRTEQGDSAMYLCASSYGTGGQPQHFGDGTRLSIL.

The table lists this clone with a few counts. The chain employs TRBV7-2 and TRBJ2-3; possibly TRBD1 for D (5 bases). Trimming shortened V by 4 bases and J by 2 bases, and 13 bases separated the two germline ends. Germline V gene data show CDR1 as SGHTA and CDR2 as FQGNSA. The CDR3 totals 15 residues. The CDR3 DNA follows: TGTGCCAGCAGCTCAGGCAGGGAAACCACAGATACGCAGTATTTT. Residues: CASSSGRETTDTQYF.

This sequence joins TRBV5-1 and TRBJ1-4; D is unclear. CDR3 length: 14 amino acids. The ends were cut back, 4 bases at V and 7 bases at J, with 14 bases in the middle. Looked up from germline, CDR1 is SGHRS and CDR2 is YFSETQ. DNA for the CDR3: TGCGCCAGCAGCCTCCGGCAGCCGCCTGAAAAACTGTTTTTT. Encoded protein: CASSLRQPPEKLFF.

This clone has a single count. The chain is built from TRBV15 and TRBJ1-1; 7 nucleotides match TRBD1. Germline V gene data show CDR1 as LNHNV and CDR2 as YYDKDF (reference sequence). The CDR3 is 15 amino acids. Germline trimming cut 1 base from V and 8 bases from J; bases unmatched to any gene: 10. The CDR3 loop reads CATSRVRRQGSEAFF. The CDR3 DNA reads as TGTGCCACCAGCAGAGTTCGACGACAGGGTAGCGAAGCTTTCTTT. The full variable domain, in which reference TRBV15 and TRBJ1-1 provide the parts outside the CDR3, is DAMVIQNPRYQVTQFGKPVTLSCSQTLNHNVMYWYQQKSSQAPKLLFHYYDKDFNNEADTPDNFQSRRPNTSFCFLDIRSPGLGDTAMYLCATSRVRRQGSEAFFGQGTRLTVV.

This clone is medium-sized in the sample. The chain links TRBV28 to TRBJ2-1, with TRBD2 identical over 12 bases. With V trimmed by 8 bases and J by 4 bases, 9 bases remained unmatched. The CDR3 extends over 16 amino acids. Germline CDR1 MDHEN, CDR2 SYDVKM. CDR3 sequence reads: CASLGLAGSRYNEQFF. For the CDR3, the DNA is TGTGCCAGCCTGGGACTAGCGGGTAGTCGGTACAATGAGCAGTTCTTC.

The chain carries TRBV29-1 and TRBJ2-1; D remains unclear. The CDR3 length is 11 residues. V lost 2 bases, J lost 8 bases, and 7 bases lay in between. CDR1 SQVTM and CDR2 ANQGSEA come from the germline V gene. CDR3 sequence: CSVEPSDEQFF. In DNA form, the CDR3 reads TGCAGCGTTGAACCATCCGATGAGCAGTTCTTC.

The chain joins TRBV4-1 to TRBJ2-7, with 7 bases matching TRBD1. The CDR3 length is 17 residues. CDR1 and CDR2 (germline): MGHRA, YSYEKL. Trimming took 1 base from V and 5 from J; bases not matched to a gene: 14. In DNA, the CDR3 is TGCGCCAGCAGCCAAGGGAGCGTAAGAACAGGGGCCCACGAGCAGTACTTC. Protein product: CASSQGSVRTGAHEQYF.

This clone was detected once. Here the CDR3 reads CASGEPDQPQHF. The CDR3 DNA reads TGTGCCAGCGGGGAACCAGATCAGCCCCAGCATTTT. V usage is TRBV27 and J usage is TRBJ1-5; D unresolved. V gave up 8 bases and J gave up 5 bases, with 10 bases separating them. The CDR3 covers 12 residues. Germline assignment: CDR1 MNHEY and CDR2 SMNVEV (reference sequence).

A remark on this clone: Distinct nucleotide sequences in the sample also encode this CDR3. The chain uses TRBV5-1 and TRBJ1-1; perhaps TRBD1 as D (5 bases). Germline lookup yields CDR1 SGHRS and CDR2 YFSETQ. CDR3 length equals 15 residues. Deletions cut 0 bases from V and 0 bases from J, with 9 bases between. CDR3 sequence reads: CASSLGQDMNTEAFF. CDR3 coding DNA: TGCGCCAGCAGCTTGGGGCAGGACATGAACACTGAAGCTTTCTTT.

This clone was counted only a few times. The CDR3 loop is CSVWTDYGYTF. CDR3 DNA sequence: TGCAGCGTTTGGACTGACTATGGCTACACCTTC. The chain combines TRBV29-1 with TRBJ1-2, with unresolved D. The germline V and J ends were trimmed by 5 bases and 3 bases, with 7 bases remaining between them. The CDR3 is 11 residues long. Germline V gives CDR1 SQVTM, CDR2 ANQGSEA. Filled out from reference TRBV29-1 and TRBJ1-2, the complete variable domain reads SAVISQKPSRDICQRGTSLTIQCQVDSQVTMMFWYRQQPGQSLTLIATANQGSEATYESGFVIDKFPISRPNLTFSTLTVSNMSPEDSSIYLCSVWTDYGYTFGSGTRLTVV.

The V call is TRBV7-9, the J call TRBJ1-5; 10 bases align to TRBD1. V shed 4 bases and J 5 bases; nucleotides not matched to a gene: 5. The CDR3 is 15 amino acids. Germline-derived CDR1 and CDR2 are SEHNR and FQNEAQ (reference sequence). The CDR3 sequence is CASSSTGTGDQPQHF. In DNA, the CDR3 is TGTGCCAGCAGCTCGACCGGGACAGGGGATCAGCCCCAGCATTTT.

The J gene is TRBJ2-1, the V gene TRBV29-1; D unclear. V lost 6 bases and J 1 base, leaving 13 bases between the germline ends. The CDR3 loop spans 14 amino acids. Germline V CDR1 and CDR2: SQVTM, ANQGSEA. The DNA for the CDR3 is TGCAGCGTGCCCAAGTCCGCTTCCTACAATGAGCAGTTCTTC. Its translation: CSVPKSASYNEQFF.

This clone has only a few counts. The V gene is TRBV2, the J gene TRBJ1-2, with D perhaps TRBD1 (6 bases). V was pared by 3 bases and J by 3 bases, with 14 bases between. Germline CDR1 and CDR2: SNHLY and FYNNEI. This CDR3 region has 15 residues. In DNA, the CDR3 is TGTGCCAGCAGTGACCCGGGCAGGGGAGACTATGGCTACACCTTC. Its protein is CASSDPGRGDYGYTF. The variable domain in full, completed from reference TRBV2 and TRBJ1-2, reads EPEVTQTPSHQVTQMGQEVILRCVPISNHLYFYWYRQILGQKVEFLVSFYNNEISEKSEIFDDQFSVERPDGSNFTLKIRSTKLEDSAMYFCASSDPGRGDYGYTFGSGTRLTVV.

The chain has TRBV29-1 and TRBJ1-1; perhaps TRBD1 as D (5 bases). Trimming took 4 bases from V and 2 from J, leaving 14 bases between them. CDR1 is SQVTM, CDR2 ANQGSEA, per germline. The length of the CDR3 is 14 residues. The CDR3 nucleotides read TGCAGCGTTGGGTCGGCGACAGTAAACACTGAAGCTTTCTTT. This sequence encodes CSVGSATVNTEAFF.